This T cell receptor beta chain was obtained from a study of T-cell memory formation after mild COVID-19. TCR alpha and TCR beta cDNA libraries carrying sample barcodes and UMIs were produced by 5'RACE using constant-segment primers. TCRdb itself ran the 5' RACE reads through MiXCR, one entry per CDR3 protein. The sample records 280,000 or so distinct CDR3 sequences, 8.2% being singletons. Notes on the study in general: A subset of responding clones appeared in pre-infection memory, suggesting cross-reactive memory joined. Mainly in CM and EM were contracting CD4+ clones; CD8+ were in EMRA. From day 15 to 85, contracting clones were balanced between CD4 and CD8, whereas later expanders leaned toward CD4+.

This clonotype has just a few counts. Its matching antigen is unknown. The TCR originated in a man between 18 and 35 years old who had mild COVID-19 (a few samples of this study predate the infection). Cell type and time point are not known. The specimen sequenced was PBMCs or a T cell subset sorted from them (not recorded which).

The chain's CDR3 is CASSIGPAYEQYF. CDR3 in DNA: TGTGCCAGTAGTATTGGACCAGCCTACGAGCAGTACTTC. The rearrangement joins TRBV19 to TRBJ2-7, with D hard to call. The CDR3 has 13 residues. Germline V gene lookup returns CDR1 LNHDA and CDR2 SQIVND (reference sequence). The V end was cut by 3 bases, the J end by 2 bases, with 8 bases between.